This TCR beta chain came from a study of tumor-infiltrating lymphocytes in glioblastoma multiforme. The CDR3 has 12 amino acids. From germline, CDR1 is SGHAT and CDR2 FQNNGV. A word on this clonotype: One end of the junction varies from germline; a read error may be responsible.

TCRB libraries came from RNA via three nested multiplex PCR rounds. TCRdb re-called the multiplex PCR reads with MiXCR, one entry per CDR3 protein. The sample contains about 9,600 distinct CDR3 sequences, around 64% of which appear only once. This receptor was taken from a male donor with glioblastoma. V usage is TRBV11-2 and J usage is TRBJ2-1, with 11 positions matching TRBD2. Material: brain tumor tissue. CDR3 bases: TGTGCCAGCAGCTTAGTCGGGACTAGCGGAACATTC. Translating it yields CASSLVGTSGTF.